Listed here is a single TCR beta chain. Its antigen is still unknown. This specimen comes from a study of cytomegalovirus exposure and HLA in healthy donors. In the study overall: Samples from HLA-typed donors yielded approximately 80 million unique TCRs in an early data release. Out of 300 to 500 genotyped donors, around 80% belonged to the Caucasian-associated ancestry cluster.

Points from the study as a whole: There were reportedly fewer N-insertions in an Asian-associated ancestry cluster than the approximately 670-donor mean, in a later analysis. Rare TCR sequences predominated, though certain public TCRs were found in many donors.

PCR employed 60 Vbeta and 13 Jbeta primers. Using immunoSEQ multiplex PCR, the repertoire was profiled, and TCRdb retains in-frame clones only, with some absent. The sample consists of approximately 300,000 clones, about four fifths of them appearing once. Trimming left V 0 bases short and J 1 base short, with 10 bases between. Germline V gives CDR1 SGHNT, CDR2 YYREEE (reference sequence). The CDR3 sequence is 15 residues long. The sample comprised PBMCs. This TCR was recovered from a woman between 35 and 50 years old in good health and CMV-seropositive. The chain links TRBV5-4 to TRBJ2-5; no firm D call. The CDR3 sequence is CASSLATQVQETQYF. CDR3 in DNA: TGTGCCAGCAGCTTGGCGACCCAGGTCCAAGAGACCCAGTACTTC.